This T cell receptor beta chain was captured by sequencing in a study of identical twins' blood T cells. Overall study results and limits: Even for out-of-frame TCRbeta, twins reportedly shared V gene usage much more than unrelated donors.

From the 5' RACE reads, TCRdb called clonotypes with MiXCR, one entry per CDR3 protein. The table includes 300,000 to 450,000 distinct CDR3 sequences, under 30% detected once. CDR1 is MNHNY, CDR2 SVGAGI, per germline (reference sequence). With 6 bases removed from V and 8 bases from J, the gap between germline ends came to 23 bases. The CDR3 totals 16 residues. Comments on this clonotype: Its antigen is not known.

The V gene is TRBV6-6, the J gene TRBJ2-1; D not certain. Material for sequencing was PBMCs. The receptor's source is a woman aged 18-49 years in good health. CDR3 bases: TGTGCCAGCAGACCAATCCTACAGCTAGTCCAAGATGAGCAGTTCTTC. Protein sequence: CASRPILQLVQDEQFF.